A selection of T cell receptor beta chains follows, all from one sample in a study of shared clonotypes between healthy human individuals. Data came from immunoSEQ multiplex PCR; TCRdb stores just in-frame clones and leaves some out. The table records around 2,000,000 clones, roughly 96% of them present only once. Sequencing input: naive CD4+ T cells sorted from blood. The receptor source for this set is a man between 18 and 35 years old in good health. The CDR3 runs from the conserved cysteine through the conserved F or W. Fields, in order: J gene, clone size, D gene, V gene, CDR3 protein, CDR3 DNA. D genes are given only for firm matches. Clone size is stated in some rows and not others, as once, few, many or a class when expanded.

j_call: TRBJ2-7; clone_size: NA; d_call: NA; v_call: TRBV4-1; cdr3_aa: CASSQNSGPYEQYF; cdr3_nt: TGCGCCAGCAGCCAAAATAGCGGTCCCTACGAGCAGTACTTC
j_call: TRBJ2-7; clone_size: NA; d_call: TRBD2; v_call: TRBV15; cdr3_aa: CATRSGTEYEQYF; cdr3_nt: TGTGCCACCAGAAGCGGGACGGAATACGAGCAGTACTTC
j_call: TRBJ1-1; clone_size: NA; d_call: NA; v_call: TRBV2; cdr3_aa: CASSGQGGGNTEAFF; cdr3_nt: TGTGCCAGCAGTGGACAAGGGGGAGGGAACACTGAAGCTTTCTTT
j_call: TRBJ1-1; clone_size: NA; d_call: NA; v_call: TRBV18; cdr3_aa: CASSKGLEAFF; cdr3_nt: TGTGCCAGCTCAAAAGGGCTTGAAGCTTTCTTT
j_call: TRBJ2-7; clone_size: NA; d_call: TRBD2; v_call: TRBV6-4; cdr3_aa: CASSDTGTRAYEQYF; cdr3_nt: TGTGCCAGCAGTGACACCGGGACTAGAGCCTACGAGCAGTACTTC
j_call: TRBJ2-5; clone_size: NA; d_call: NA; v_call: TRBV5-1; cdr3_aa: CASSRAKGVRAEETQYF; cdr3_nt: TGCGCCAGCAGTAGGGCCAAGGGCGTTCGGGCCGAAGAGACCCAGTACTTC
j_call: TRBJ1-2; clone_size: NA; d_call: NA; v_call: TRBV7-2; cdr3_aa: CASSLDGADYGYTF; cdr3_nt: TGTGCCAGCAGCTTAGACGGGGCTGACTATGGCTACACCTTC
j_call: TRBJ2-1; clone_size: NA; d_call: NA; v_call: TRBV19; cdr3_aa: CASSIGWGRSNEQFF; cdr3_nt: TGTGCCAGTAGTATAGGATGGGGAAGGTCCAATGAGCAGTTCTTC
j_call: TRBJ2-5; clone_size: once; d_call: TRBD2; v_call: TRBV2; cdr3_aa: CASSEASGNDWIGVTQYF; cdr3_nt: TGTGCCAGCAGTGAAGCTAGCGGGAACGACTGGATCGGTGTGACCCAGTACTTC
j_call: TRBJ2-5; clone_size: NA; d_call: TRBD2; v_call: TRBV2; cdr3_aa: CASSFLAGTETQYF; cdr3_nt: TGTGCCAGCAGTTTCCTAGCGGGTACGGAGACCCAGTACTTC
j_call: TRBJ1-2; clone_size: NA; d_call: NA; v_call: TRBV30; cdr3_aa: CAWSALGGVRGYTF; cdr3_nt: TGTGCCTGGAGTGCCCTAGGCGGGGTTCGGGGCTACACCTTC
j_call: TRBJ1-2; clone_size: NA; d_call: NA; v_call: TRBV29-1; cdr3_aa: CSVGSRTAPNYGYTF; cdr3_nt: TGCAGCGTAGGGTCCAGGACAGCTCCTAACTATGGCTACACCTTC
j_call: TRBJ1-2; clone_size: NA; d_call: NA; v_call: TRBV27; cdr3_aa: CASSLRGDVYGYTF; cdr3_nt: TGTGCCAGCAGTTTACGTGGGGACGTCTATGGCTACACCTTC
j_call: TRBJ1-5; clone_size: NA; d_call: NA; v_call: TRBV27; cdr3_aa: CASSLLGALGNQPQHF; cdr3_nt: TGTGCCAGCAGTTTATTGGGGGCTTTGGGCAATCAGCCCCAGCATTTT
j_call: TRBJ2-1; clone_size: NA; d_call: TRBD2; v_call: TRBV5-1; cdr3_aa: CASSPLAGVMNEQFF; cdr3_nt: TGCGCCAGCAGCCCACTAGCGGGAGTCATGAATGAGCAGTTCTTC
j_call: TRBJ2-6; clone_size: NA; d_call: NA; v_call: TRBV28; cdr3_aa: CASSLGASGANVLTF; cdr3_nt: TGTGCCAGCAGTTTGGGGGCCTCTGGGGCCAACGTCCTGACTTTC
j_call: TRBJ2-3; clone_size: NA; d_call: NA; v_call: TRBV7-9; cdr3_aa: CASSSLTAQGPDTQYF; cdr3_nt: TGTGCCAGCAGCTCCCTGACCGCCCAGGGCCCAGATACGCAGTATTTT
j_call: TRBJ2-1; clone_size: NA; d_call: NA; v_call: TRBV9; cdr3_aa: CASSVGGGQPYNEQFF; cdr3_nt: TGTGCCAGCAGCGTAGGGGGCGGACAACCCTACAATGAGCAGTTCTTC
j_call: TRBJ2-5; clone_size: NA; d_call: TRBD2; v_call: TRBV10-3; cdr3_aa: CAISIGTSGRGQETQYF; cdr3_nt: TGTGCCATCAGTATAGGGACTAGCGGGAGAGGGCAAGAGACCCAGTACTTC
j_call: TRBJ2-3; clone_size: NA; d_call: TRBD2; v_call: TRBV10-3; cdr3_aa: CAITREAGTDTQYF; cdr3_nt: TGTGCCATCACGCGGGAGGCCGGCACAGATACGCAGTATTTT
j_call: TRBJ1-5; clone_size: NA; d_call: NA; v_call: TRBV30; cdr3_aa: CAWRKGKDQPQHF; cdr3_nt: TGTGCCTGGAGGAAGGGGAAGGATCAGCCCCAGCATTTT
j_call: TRBJ1-2; clone_size: NA; d_call: TRBD1; v_call: TRBV5-1; cdr3_aa: CASSPGQGYGYTF; cdr3_nt: TGCGCCAGCAGCCCGGGACAGGGTTATGGCTACACCTTC
j_call: TRBJ1-2; clone_size: NA; d_call: TRBD1; v_call: TRBV7-2; cdr3_aa: CASSLDRLANYGYTF; cdr3_nt: TGTGCCAGCAGCTTGGACAGGCTGGCTAACTATGGCTACACCTTC
j_call: TRBJ2-2; clone_size: NA; d_call: NA; v_call: TRBV6-5; cdr3_aa: CASSYGTVNTGELFF; cdr3_nt: TGTGCCAGCAGTTACGGGACTGTGAACACCGGGGAGCTGTTTTTT
j_call: TRBJ2-7; clone_size: NA; d_call: NA; v_call: TRBV5-1; cdr3_aa: CASSEAGTGTYEQYF; cdr3_nt: TGCGCCAGCAGCGAGGCCGGGACTGGTACCTACGAGCAGTACTTC
j_call: TRBJ2-7; clone_size: NA; d_call: NA; v_call: TRBV7-2; cdr3_aa: CASSLGDRSYEQYF; cdr3_nt: TGTGCCAGCAGCTTAGGAGACAGGTCTTACGAGCAGTACTTC